Below are 2 T cell receptor beta chains sequenced from a single sample in a study of blood T cells in healthy people across ages. It was with a sample-barcoded 5' primer and a J-beta primer mix that a second PCR of roughly 7 to 12 cycles was run. TCRdb ran MiXCR on the 5' RACE reads and lists one entry per CDR3 protein. The table shows about 560,000 distinct CDR3 sequences, with 25% to 35% occurring only once. The sample was also reused in another study, on T cells of mothers and their children.

Sequencing input: blood. The receptors stem from a boy between 2 and 10 years old in good health.

This clonotype was detected only a few times. The rearrangement joins TRBV6-5 to TRBJ2-3; tentative D call: TRBD1 (5 bases). With 0 bases removed from V and 2 bases from J, the gap between germline ends came to 6 bases. The germline CDR1 and CDR2 sequences are MNHEY and SVGAGI. This CDR3 is built from 14 residues. The CDR3 DNA reads as TGTGCCAGCAGTTACTCACAGGTCACAGATACGCAGTATTTT. It specifies CASSYSQVTDTQYF.

Only a few counts were recorded for this clonotype. The CDR3 protein is CASSSEGLGAFF. The CDR3 region has the DNA TGTGCCAGCAGCTCAGAGGGTCTTGGAGCTTTCTTT. The rearrangement links TRBV7-9 to TRBJ1-1; D remains ambiguous. This CDR3 region has 12 residues. Between the trimmed V and J ends, which lost 4 bases and 10 bases, there was a span of 13 bases. In germline, CDR1 is SEHNR, CDR2 FQNEAQ (reference sequence).